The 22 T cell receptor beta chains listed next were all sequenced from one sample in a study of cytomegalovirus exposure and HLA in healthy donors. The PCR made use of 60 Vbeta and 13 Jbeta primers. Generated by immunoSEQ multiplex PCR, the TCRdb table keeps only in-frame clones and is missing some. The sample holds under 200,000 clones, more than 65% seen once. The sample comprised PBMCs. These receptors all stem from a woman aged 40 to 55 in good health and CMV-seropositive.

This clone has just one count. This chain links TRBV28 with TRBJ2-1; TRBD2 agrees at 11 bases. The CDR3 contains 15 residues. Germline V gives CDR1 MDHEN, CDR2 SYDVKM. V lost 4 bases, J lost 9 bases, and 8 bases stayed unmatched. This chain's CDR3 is CASSSLAGGGLEQFF. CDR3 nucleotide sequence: TGTGCCAGCAGTTCCCTAGCGGGAGGAGGCCTTGAGCAGTTCTTC.

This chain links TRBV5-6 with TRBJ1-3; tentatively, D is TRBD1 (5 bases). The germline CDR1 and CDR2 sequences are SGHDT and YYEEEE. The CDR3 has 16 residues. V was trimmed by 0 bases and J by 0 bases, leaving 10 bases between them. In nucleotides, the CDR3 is TGTGCCAGCAGCTTGGTAGGGGACTCCTCTGGAAACACCATATATTTT. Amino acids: CASSLVGDSSGNTIYF.

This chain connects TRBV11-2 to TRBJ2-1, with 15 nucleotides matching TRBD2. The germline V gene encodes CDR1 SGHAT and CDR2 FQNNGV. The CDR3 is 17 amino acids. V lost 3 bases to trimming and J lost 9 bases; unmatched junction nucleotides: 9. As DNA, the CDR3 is TGTGCCAGCAGCTTGGGGACCGGACTAGCGGGGGGGCGTGAGCAGTTCTTC. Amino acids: CASSLGTGLAGGREQFF.

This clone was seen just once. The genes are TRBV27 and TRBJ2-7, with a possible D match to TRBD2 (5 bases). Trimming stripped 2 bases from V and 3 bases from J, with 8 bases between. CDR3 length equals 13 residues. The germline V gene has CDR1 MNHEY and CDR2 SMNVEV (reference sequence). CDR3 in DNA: TGTGCCAGCAGTTTACTAGCCGGCTACGAGCAGTACTTC. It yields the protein CASSLLAGYEQYF.

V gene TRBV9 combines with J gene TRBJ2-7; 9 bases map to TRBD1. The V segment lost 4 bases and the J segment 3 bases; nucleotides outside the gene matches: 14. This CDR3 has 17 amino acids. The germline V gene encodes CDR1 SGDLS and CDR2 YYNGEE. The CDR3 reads CASSPQIGGQGLYEQYF. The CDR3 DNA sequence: TGTGCCAGCAGCCCCCAGATTGGCGGACAGGGGCTCTACGAGCAGTACTTC.

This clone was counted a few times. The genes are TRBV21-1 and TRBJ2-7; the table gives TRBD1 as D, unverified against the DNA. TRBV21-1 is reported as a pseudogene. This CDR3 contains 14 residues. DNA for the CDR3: TGTGCCAGCAGCCCCAGGACAGGTCCGGTCGAGCAGTACTTC. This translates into CASSPRTGPVEQYF.

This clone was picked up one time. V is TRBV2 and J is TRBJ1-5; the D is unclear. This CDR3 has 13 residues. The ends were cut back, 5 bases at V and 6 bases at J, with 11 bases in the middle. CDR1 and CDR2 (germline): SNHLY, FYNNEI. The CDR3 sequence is CASSQQSGQPQHF. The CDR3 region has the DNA TGTGCCAGCAGTCAGCAATCGGGTCAGCCCCAGCATTTT.

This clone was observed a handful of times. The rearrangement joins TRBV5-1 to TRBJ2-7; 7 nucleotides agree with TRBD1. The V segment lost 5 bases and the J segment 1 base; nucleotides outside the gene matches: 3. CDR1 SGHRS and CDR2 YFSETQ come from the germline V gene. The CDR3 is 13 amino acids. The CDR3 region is CASRTGQSYEQYF. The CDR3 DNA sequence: TGCGCCAGCAGAACGGGACAGTCCTACGAGCAGTACTTC.

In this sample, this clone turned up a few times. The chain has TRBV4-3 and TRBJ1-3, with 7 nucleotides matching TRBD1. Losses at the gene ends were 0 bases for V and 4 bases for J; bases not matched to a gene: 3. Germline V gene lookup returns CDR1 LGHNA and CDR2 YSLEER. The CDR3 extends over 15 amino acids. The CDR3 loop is CASSQDRGYGNTIYF. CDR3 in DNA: TGCGCCAGCAGCCAAGACAGGGGGTACGGAAACACCATATATTTT.

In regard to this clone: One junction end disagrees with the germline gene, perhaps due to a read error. The CDR3 here is CASSYSSGTTYYGYPF. CDR3 DNA sequence: TGTGCCAGCAGTTACTCGAGCGGGACAACTTACTATGGCTACCCCTTC. V is TRBV6-5 and J is TRBJ1-2; D might be TRBD1 (6 bases). Germline CDR1 is MNHEY and CDR2 is SVGAGI. There are 16 residues in the CDR3.

The CDR3 nucleotides read TGCGCCAGCAGCCAATTCTCCCGCGGCCACGAGCAGTACTTC. Amino acids: CASSQFSRGHEQYF. The chain joins TRBV5-1 to TRBJ2-5; D not resolved. TRBJ2-7 explains the end of the DNA better; the J call may be wrong. Germline CDR1 and CDR2: SGHRS and YFSETQ. This CDR3 comprises 14 residues.

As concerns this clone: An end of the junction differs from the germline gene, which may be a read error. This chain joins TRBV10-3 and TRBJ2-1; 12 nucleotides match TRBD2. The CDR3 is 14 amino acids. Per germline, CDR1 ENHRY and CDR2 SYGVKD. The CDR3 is CAITATSGSDEQLF. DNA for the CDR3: TGTGCCATCACCGCGACTAGCGGGAGTGATGAGCAGCTCTTC.

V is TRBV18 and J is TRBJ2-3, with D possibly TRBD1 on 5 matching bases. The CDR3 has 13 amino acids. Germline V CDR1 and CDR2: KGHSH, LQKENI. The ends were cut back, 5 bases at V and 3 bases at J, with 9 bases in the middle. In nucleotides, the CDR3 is TGTGCCAGCTCAGATAAGGGGACAGATACGCAGTATTTT. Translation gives CASSDKGTDTQYF.

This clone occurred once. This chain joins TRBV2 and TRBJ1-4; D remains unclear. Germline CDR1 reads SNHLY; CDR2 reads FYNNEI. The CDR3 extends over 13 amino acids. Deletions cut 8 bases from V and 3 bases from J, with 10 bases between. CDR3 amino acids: CASEREANEKLFF. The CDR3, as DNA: TGTGCCAGCGAGAGGGAGGCTAATGAAAAACTGTTTTTT.

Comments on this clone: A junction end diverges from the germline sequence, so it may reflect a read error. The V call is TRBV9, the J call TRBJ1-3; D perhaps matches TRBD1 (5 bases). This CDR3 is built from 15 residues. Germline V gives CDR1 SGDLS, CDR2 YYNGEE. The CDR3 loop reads CASSVRVGGGSTIYF. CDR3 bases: TGTGCCAGCAGCGTAAGGGTTGGGGGGGGAAGCACCATATATTTT. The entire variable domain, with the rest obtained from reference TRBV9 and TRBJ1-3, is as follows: DSGVTQTPKHLITATGQRVTLRCSPRSGDLSVYWYQQSLDQGLQFLIQYYNGEERAKGNILERFSAQQFPDLHSELNLSSLELGDSALYFCASSVRVGGGSTIYFGEGSWLTVV.

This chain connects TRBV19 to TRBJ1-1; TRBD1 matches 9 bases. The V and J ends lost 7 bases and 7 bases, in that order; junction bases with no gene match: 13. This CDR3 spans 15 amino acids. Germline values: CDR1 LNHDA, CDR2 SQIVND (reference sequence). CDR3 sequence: CASKGGTGLFNEAFF. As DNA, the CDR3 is TGTGCCAGTAAAGGGGGGACAGGGCTTTTCAATGAAGCTTTCTTT.

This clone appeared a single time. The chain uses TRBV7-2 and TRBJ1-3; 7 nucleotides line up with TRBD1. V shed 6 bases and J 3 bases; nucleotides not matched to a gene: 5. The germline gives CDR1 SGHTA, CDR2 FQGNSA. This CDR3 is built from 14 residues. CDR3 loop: CASSDRVYGNTIYF. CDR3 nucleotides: TGTGCCAGCAGTGACAGGGTGTATGGAAACACCATATATTTT.

The DNA of the CDR3 is TGTGCCAGCAGTTACTCCAAGGAGGGATCCTACGAGCAGTACTTC. It specifies CASSYSKEGSYEQYF. The chain links TRBV6-5 to TRBJ2-7, with a possible D match to TRBD2 (6 bases). Germline lookup yields CDR1 MNHEY and CDR2 SVGAGI. Trimming shortened V by 0 bases and J by 1 base, and 10 bases separated the two germline ends. The CDR3 extends over 15 amino acids.

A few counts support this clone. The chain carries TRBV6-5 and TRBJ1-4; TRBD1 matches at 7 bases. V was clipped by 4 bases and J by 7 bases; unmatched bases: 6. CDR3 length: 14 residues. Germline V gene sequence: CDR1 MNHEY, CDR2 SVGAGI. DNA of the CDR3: TGTGCCAGCAGTTCCCGGACAGGAGGTGAAAAACTGTTTTTT. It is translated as CASSSRTGGEKLFF.

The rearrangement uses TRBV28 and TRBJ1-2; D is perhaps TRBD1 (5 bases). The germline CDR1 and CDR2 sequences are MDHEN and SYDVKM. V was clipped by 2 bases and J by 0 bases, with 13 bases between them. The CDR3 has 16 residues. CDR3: CASSLSIGTPNYGYTF. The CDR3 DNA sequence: TGTGCCAGCAGTTTAAGTATAGGGACTCCTAACTATGGCTACACCTTC.

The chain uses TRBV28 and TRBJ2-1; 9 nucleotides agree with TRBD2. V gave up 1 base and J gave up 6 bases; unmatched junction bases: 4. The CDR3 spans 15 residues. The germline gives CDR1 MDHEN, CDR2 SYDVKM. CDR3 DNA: TGTGCCAGCAGTTTATATGCGGGAGGGCCCAATGAGCAGTTCTTC. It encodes CASSLYAGGPNEQFF.

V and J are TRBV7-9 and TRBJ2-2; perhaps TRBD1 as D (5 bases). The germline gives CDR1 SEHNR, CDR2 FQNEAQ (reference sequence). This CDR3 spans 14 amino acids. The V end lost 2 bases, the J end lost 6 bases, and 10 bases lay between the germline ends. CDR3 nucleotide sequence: TGTGCCAGCAGCTTATCCCAGACAGCCGGGGAGCTGTTTTTT. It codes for CASSLSQTAGELFF.